This paragraph covers one TCR beta chain sequence. What this receptor recognizes is not known. Base qualities are not at hand, and no much larger clone is one base apart. This specimen belongs to a study of memory CD4+ T cells and cytomegalovirus serostatus (dated by TCRdb to the late 2010s). Concerning the study at large: A total of some 33 healthy Belgian adults, of whom 9 were CMV seropositive and approximately 25 were CMV seronegative, were included in the cohort. The study sequenced CD4+ memory TCRbeta repertoires of a Belgian cohort with known cytomegalovirus serostatus to replicate a published TCR-based CMV serostatus classifier.

The Quick-DNA Microprep Kit was used to extract genomic DNA from the sorted cells. Amplification of TCRbeta DNA was done with the immunoSEQ hsTCRbeta kit, following the protocol from the manufacturer. TCRbeta libraries were sequenced on an Illumina MiSeq instrument. On the authors' methods: Once out-of-frame sequences had been removed, fewer than 2.5 million distinct TCRbeta sequences were left, which works out to an average of around 73,000 per individual. Each individual was scored using the number of some 160 previously reported CMV-associated TCRbeta sequences that the individual carried and the total number of productive distinct TCRbeta sequences. A beta-binomial model was reimplemented in Python, and scikit-learn random forests with default parameters were trained on US cohort data. Classifier performance on the Belgian cohort was summarized as median AUC with percentile confidence intervals calculated over 10,000 bootstrap iterations. TCRdb obtained this table from immuneACCESS and retained in-frame rearrangements with V and J assigned. These tables miss some clones; where compared with another copy, unresolved V genes account for less than half of the shortfall, and the remainder is unexplained. V and J calls and clone size are those listed in that table; D and trimming were worked out from the DNA. Across this sample there are tens of thousands of clones, with over 80% seen only once. The top ten clonotypes cover less than 0.5% of the sample.

A FACSAria II was used to sort memory CD4+ T cells, defined as single viable CD3+CD4+CD8-CD45RO+ cells. To determine CMV serostatus, a Roche Elecsys assay was used that detects serum IgG against CMV pp150, pp28, p38 and p52. After the samples were thawed, total CD4+ T cells were enriched through positive selection using CD4 magnetic microbeads. Samples originated from another study that specifically interrogated the CD4+ T cell memory repertoire. Peripheral blood mononuclear cells were isolated and cryopreserved according to standard operating procedures, and serum was kept at -80 degrees C. The staining used CD3-PerCP (BW264/56), CD4-APC (RPA-T4), CD45RO-PE (UCHT1) and CD8-Pacific Orange (3B5) antibodies, and Sytox blue was used to exclude non-viable cells. Counted from cysteine to phenylalanine, this CDR3 has 15 amino acids. The retained sequence is limited to the CDR3, 45 bases, with the frame set at the first base. Between the V and J ends, shortened by 2 bases and 5 bases respectively, the junction contains 15 bases. CDR1 and CDR2, per the germline V gene (reference sequence), are LNHNV and YYDKDF.

Study-wide findings and limitations: The results were read as suggesting that the CMV-associated TCR signature is, for the most part, present in the CD4+ memory repertoire. Only CD4+CD45RO+ memory cells were sequenced, in contrast to the original study, which included naive and memory CD4+ and CD8+ populations. The original-framework classifier achieved a median bootstrapped AUC of almost 0.97 with a 95% CI of 0.76-1.00 on the Belgian cohort. For predicting CMV serostatus, the median bootstrapped AUC was roughly 0.95 using the original framework and 0.91 using a US-trained random forest. Among the 164 previously reported CMV-associated TCRbeta sequences, 67 showed up in the CD4+ memory repertoires, with each one found in between one and five individuals.

The rearranged segments are TRBV15 and TRBJ2-5; the D gene is possibly TRBD1, with 6 bases matching. The clonotype originates from an adult in good health and CMV-seronegative. Sequencing input: memory CD4+ T cells from blood. This receptor carries the CDR3 CATSRPAQGIETQYF. The nucleotides are TGTGCCACCAGCAGACCCGCACAGGGAATCGAGACCCAGTACTTC.